What follows are 32 T cell receptor beta chains derived from one specimen sequenced in a study of blood T cells in healthy people across ages. A second PCR, run for about 7 to 12 cycles, used a sample-barcoded 5' primer plus a J-beta primer mix. TCRdb recomputed calls from the 5' RACE reads with MiXCR, one row per CDR3 protein. The table has about 510,000 distinct CDR3 sequences, roughly a quarter seen once; the top ten hold approximately 3.3%. These data were also filed under a second study, of T cells of mothers and their children.

Input material: blood. Receptors originate from a boy aged 2 to 10 in good health.

This clonotype came up a few times. This chain uses TRBV6-2 or TRBV6-3 with TRBJ2-5, with 10 bases fitting TRBD2. The CDR3 runs to 15 residues. The trim removed 6 bases at V and 1 base at J, leaving 5 bases unmatched. The germline gives CDR1 MNHEY, CDR2 SVGEGT. CDR3 residues: CASRPSGSRQETQYF. For the CDR3, the DNA is TGTGCCAGCAGACCTAGCGGGAGTCGCCAAGAGACCCAGTACTTC.

V gene TRBV20-1 combines with J gene TRBJ1-2, with D perhaps TRBD1 (5 bases). The CDR3 extends over 15 amino acids. Trimming stripped 6 bases from V and 2 bases from J, with 19 bases between. In germline, CDR1 is DFQATT, CDR2 SNEGSKA (reference sequence). CDR3 sequence (DNA): TGCAGTGCCGAACAAACCTACGGGGCGAACTATGGCTACACCTTC. It is translated as CSAEQTYGANYGYTF.

In its sample, this clonotype was seen a few times. The DNA of the CDR3 is TGTGCCAGCAGCTCCGAGGGGGGAGCTAATGAAAAACTGTTTTTT. Translating gives CASSSEGGANEKLFF. The chain uses TRBV7-9 and TRBJ1-4; perhaps TRBD1 as D (6 bases). V was shortened by 4 bases and J by 3 bases, with 12 bases between the two germline ends. The germline V gene has CDR1 SEHNR and CDR2 FQNEAQ (reference sequence). There are 15 residues in the CDR3. Variable domain in full (rest from reference TRBV7-9 and TRBJ1-4): DTGVSQNPRHKITKRGQNVTFRCDPISEHNRLYWYRQTLGQGPEFLTYFQNEAQLEKSRLLSDRFSAERPKGSFSTLEIQRTEQGDSAMYLCASSSEGGANEKLFFGSGTQLSVL.

The chain recombines TRBV5-1 with TRBJ1-1; D uncertain. The CDR3 sequence is 15 residues long. Deletions cut 4 bases from V and 3 bases from J, with 16 bases between. CDR1 SGHRS and CDR2 YFSETQ come from the germline V gene. The CDR3 coding sequence is TGCGCCAGCAGCCCCGAAGATGAACGAGACACTGAAGCTTTCTTT. Protein product: CASSPEDERDTEAFF.

The chain is built from TRBV20-1 and TRBJ2-5; D ambiguous. The CDR3 covers 12 residues. Trimming removed 2 bases at V and 1 base at J, with 5 bases between. Germline V CDR1 and CDR2: DFQATT, SNEGSKA (reference sequence). The CDR3 bases are TGCAGTGCTAGACCCCCCCAAGAGACCCAGTACTTC. Translation gives CSARPPQETQYF.

This clonotype came up a few times. The gene calls are TRBV5-1 and TRBJ1-1; 8 bases are shared with TRBD1. Germline-derived CDR1 and CDR2 are SGHRS and YFSETQ. The CDR3 consists of 17 residues. The trim removed 0 bases at V and 1 base at J, leaving 8 bases unmatched. For the CDR3, the DNA is TGCGCCAGCAGCTTGGTTTTCCGGGACAGGCAGAACACTGAAGCTTTCTTT. Amino acids: CASSLVFRDRQNTEAFF.

V is TRBV4-1 and J is TRBJ2-4; possibly TRBD1 for D (8 bases). The germline V gene encodes CDR1 MGHRA and CDR2 YSYEKL. The CDR3 has 19 residues. The V and J ends lost 2 bases and 1 base respectively, with 21 bases between them. In DNA, the CDR3 is TGCGCCAGCAGCCAACCTATATGGACAGGGAGGGATGCCAAAAACATTCAGTACTTC. Translated, it gives CASSQPIWTGRDAKNIQYF.

Details on this clonotype: The junction does not match germline at one end; this may be a read error. The chain couples TRBV29-1 to TRBJ1-5, with TRBD1 identical over 7 bases. The CDR3 spans 16 residues. CDR1 SQVTM and CDR2 ANQGSEA come from the germline V gene. The CDR3 DNA reads as TGCAGCGTTGAGGGCAGGGGGTACTTCGGCAATCGGCCCCAGCATTTT. It encodes CSVEGRGYFGNRPQHF.

This clonotype showed up just a few times. The rearrangement uses TRBV27 and TRBJ2-1, with 7 bases aligning to TRBD1. The J call may be wrong; the DNA end is better matched by TRBJ2-7. This CDR3 has 14 amino acids. Germline CDR1 MNHEY, CDR2 SMNVEV (reference sequence). CDR3: CASSPRNRGYEQYF. The CDR3 DNA is TGTGCCAGCAGTCCCAGAAACAGGGGATACGAGCAGTACTTC.

The chain combines TRBV6-5 with TRBJ1-1; tentative D call: TRBD1 (6 bases). CDR1 MNHEY and CDR2 SVGAGI come from the germline V gene. The CDR3 extends over 16 amino acids. Trimming cost V 6 bases and J 0 bases, with 17 bases left between them. CDR3 sequence: CASRKNRVRMNTEAFF. The CDR3 DNA reads as TGTGCCAGCAGGAAAAACAGGGTCAGGATGAACACTGAAGCTTTCTTT.

V and J are TRBV20-1 and TRBJ2-5; 12 nucleotides match TRBD2. Unmatched junction bases numbered 7, after V lost 1 base and J lost 4 bases. This CDR3 comprises 16 residues. CDR1 DFQATT and CDR2 SNEGSKA come from the germline V gene (reference sequence). The CDR3 nucleotides are TGCAGTGCTAGAGCCCCCAGACTAGCGGGAGTAGAGACCCAGTACTTC. It yields the protein CSARAPRLAGVETQYF.

The J gene is TRBJ2-5, the V gene TRBV6-5, with D hard to call. CDR3 length: 12 residues. Germline V gene data show CDR1 as MNHEY and CDR2 as SVGAGI. V was trimmed by 2 bases and J by 6 bases, leaving 7 bases between them. The CDR3 DNA reads TGTGCCAGCAGTTACATGGGGAAGACCCAGTACTTC. Residues: CASSYMGKTQYF.

This clonotype was recorded a few times. The V call is TRBV6-5, the J call TRBJ2-7, with TRBD2 matching over 14 bases. V lost 6 bases to trimming and J lost 3 bases; unmatched junction nucleotides: 7. There are 16 residues in the CDR3. Per the germline V gene, CDR1 is MNHEY and CDR2 is SVGAGI. The chain's CDR3 is CASRQLTSGRVYEQYF. CDR3 nucleotides: TGTGCCAGCAGGCAACTGACTAGCGGGAGGGTCTACGAGCAGTACTTC.

This chain's CDR3 is CASSVGAGSSGNTIYF. CDR3 nucleotides: TGTGCCAGCAGCGTAGGTGCAGGGAGCTCTGGAAACACCATATATTTT. The J gene is TRBJ1-3, the V gene TRBV9, with a possible D match to TRBD1 (5 bases). The V end lost 0 bases, the J end lost 0 bases, and 10 bases lay between the germline ends. Per the germline V gene, CDR1 is SGDLS and CDR2 is YYNGEE. This CDR3 spans 16 amino acids.

With respect to this clonotype: Given a much more abundant clone one base away, this may be a read error. The CDR3 spells CVSRPGGGSYGYTF. The CDR3 DNA reads as TGTGTCAGCAGGCCAGGGGGTGGTTCCTATGGCTACACCTTC. This rearrangement joins TRBV9 to TRBJ1-2; 7 nucleotides agree with TRBD1. Germline CDR1 SGDLS, CDR2 YYNGEE. The CDR3 sequence is 14 residues long.

This clonotype was counted a few times. The V gene is TRBV3-1, the J gene TRBJ1-4; D not resolved. The V gene lost 2 bases and the J gene lost 8 bases, with 15 bases spanning the gap. Per the germline V gene, CDR1 is LGHDT and CDR2 is YNNKEL (reference sequence). The length of the CDR3 is 15 residues. The CDR3, as DNA: TGTGCCAGCAGCCAATCTTCCGACTCGGGGGAAAAACTGTTTTTT. Translating it yields CASSQSSDSGEKLFF.

This clonotype showed up just a few times. The V call is TRBV7-6, the J call TRBJ2-5, with D hard to call. The CDR3 is made up of 12 amino acids. Germline CDR1 is SGHVS and CDR2 is FNYEAQ. Trimming shortened V by 8 bases and J by 7 bases, and 14 bases separated the two germline ends. The CDR3 loop reads CASRNPPGTQYF. Here the CDR3 DNA reads TGTGCCAGCCGAAATCCCCCAGGGACCCAGTACTTC.

V usage is TRBV6-5 and J usage is TRBJ2-6; the match to TRBD2 covers 8 bases. The CDR3 spans 18 residues. The V segment lost 0 bases and the J segment 3 bases; nucleotides outside the gene matches: 7. Germline lookup yields CDR1 MNHEY and CDR2 SVGAGI. The CDR3 DNA reads TGTGCCAGCAGTTACTCCCCCAGCGGGGGTGGTGGGGCCAACGTCCTGACTTTC. It specifies CASSYSPSGGGGANVLTF.

This clonotype was detected a few times. V usage is TRBV27 and J usage is TRBJ2-6; unclear D gene. V lost 5 bases, J lost 2 bases, and 10 bases lay in between. From germline, CDR1 is MNHEY and CDR2 SMNVEV (reference sequence). There are 15 residues in the CDR3. CDR3 protein: CASSSVYAGANVLTF. For the CDR3, the DNA is TGTGCCAGCAGTAGCGTTTATGCTGGGGCCAACGTCCTGACTTTC.

This clonotype was detected a few times. The J gene is TRBJ2-5, the V gene TRBV7-2; 10 bases line up with TRBD2. Germline loops: CDR1 SGHTA, CDR2 FQGNSA. The CDR3 length is 15 residues. V shed 5 bases and J 1 base; nucleotides not matched to a gene: 4. This chain's CDR3 is CASSPLAGLQETQYF. CDR3 sequence (DNA): TGTGCCAGCAGCCCACTAGCGGGGCTCCAAGAGACCCAGTACTTC.

J is TRBJ2-3 and V is TRBV5-4; tentatively, D is TRBD1 or TRBD2 (5 bases each). CDR1 SGHNT and CDR2 YYREEE come from the germline V gene (reference sequence). Trimming removed 2 bases from V and 4 bases from J, with 14 bases in between. The CDR3 runs 15 residues. CDR3 sequence: CASSFSELGADTQYF. The CDR3, as DNA: TGTGCCAGCAGCTTCTCGGAACTAGGGGCAGATACGCAGTATTTT.

The chain couples TRBV20-1 to TRBJ1-4, with D uncertain. Trimming stripped 5 bases from V and 3 bases from J, with 28 bases between. The length of the CDR3 is 19 residues. Germline values: CDR1 DFQATT, CDR2 SNEGSKA (reference sequence). CDR3 loop: CSAGAFQIPTVLPNEKLFF. In nucleotides, the CDR3 is TGCAGTGCTGGAGCGTTTCAGATCCCAACGGTGTTACCTAATGAAAAACTGTTTTTT.

This clonotype was seen a few times. The V and J genes are TRBV7-6 and TRBJ2-1; TRBD2 might be the D (5 bases). With the DNA end fitting TRBJ2-7 better, the J assignment may be wrong. CDR1 SGHVS and CDR2 FNYEAQ come from the germline V gene. The CDR3 sequence is 14 residues long. In DNA form, the CDR3 reads TGTGCCAGCAGCTCAACCGCTCGGGGCTACGAGCAGTACTTC. Its translation is CASSSTARGYEQYF.

The chain is built from TRBV20-1 and TRBJ2-3; D gene uncertain. Germline V gene data show CDR1 as DFQATT and CDR2 as SNEGSKA (reference sequence). Trimming took 3 bases from V and 5 from J, leaving 12 bases between them. The CDR3 totals 13 residues. CDR3 loop: CSASEVARDTQYF. CDR3 nucleotide sequence: TGCAGTGCTAGTGAGGTGGCGAGAGATACGCAGTATTTT.

V gene TRBV29-1 combines with J gene TRBJ2-5; D might be TRBD2 (6 bases). The J call may be in error: the DNA end matches TRBJ2-7 better. CDR3 length: 12 amino acids. Germline CDR1 SQVTM, CDR2 ANQGSEA. CDR3 sequence: CSVGGNLYEQYF. The CDR3 bases are TGCAGCGTTGGCGGGAACCTCTACGAGCAGTACTTC.

This clonotype showed up just a few times. The chain joins TRBV4-1 to TRBJ2-4; D is unclear. Germline V lookup: CDR1 MGHRA, CDR2 YSYEKL. The V end lost 0 bases, the J end lost 12 bases, and 12 bases lay between the germline ends. CDR3 length: 13 residues. CDR3 protein: CASSQDRARPQYF. The CDR3 DNA reads as TGCGCCAGCAGCCAAGATAGGGCCAGACCTCAGTACTTC.

The J gene is TRBJ1-2, the V gene TRBV10-3, with D uncertain. The germline CDR1 and CDR2 sequences are ENHRY and SYGVKD. The CDR3 spans 12 residues. The germline V and J ends were trimmed by 5 bases and 5 bases, with 9 bases remaining between them. The CDR3 bases are TGTGCCATCAGTAGGGTTAATTATGGCTACACCTTC. It specifies CAISRVNYGYTF.

The chain recombines TRBV9 with TRBJ2-1, with TRBD2 as a possible D gene (5 bases). CDR3 length: 15 amino acids. Germline V gene sequence: CDR1 SGDLS, CDR2 YYNGEE. Trimming left V 0 bases short and J 1 base short, with 8 bases between. This CDR3 reads CASSVEGGSYNEQFF. CDR3 coding DNA: TGTGCCAGCAGCGTAGAGGGCGGGTCCTACAATGAGCAGTTCTTC.

V gene TRBV10-3 combines with J gene TRBJ2-5; 9 bases are a match to TRBD2. There are 16 residues in the CDR3. Germline V CDR1 and CDR2: ENHRY, SYGVKD. The J segment lost 3 bases and the V segment lost 5 bases, leaving 10 bases of the junction unmatched. Here the CDR3 reads CAISMAPAGGEETQYF. The CDR3 DNA sequence: TGTGCCATCAGTATGGCCCCAGCGGGGGGTGAAGAGACCCAGTACTTC.

This chain joins TRBV3-1 and TRBJ2-5, with a tentative D call TRBD2 (6 bases). This CDR3 is built from 16 residues. Per germline, CDR1 LGHDT and CDR2 YNNKEL (reference sequence). V lost 0 bases and J lost 2, with 13 bases in between. For the CDR3, the DNA is TGTGCCAGCAGCCAAGATGCAGCGGGCTGGCAAGAGACCCAGTACTTC. Protein product: CASSQDAAGWQETQYF.

This clonotype was counted a few times. The gene calls are TRBV7-6 and TRBJ1-5; TRBD1 might be the D (5 bases). The CDR3 covers 12 residues. Trimming shortened V by 5 bases and J by 10 bases, and 12 bases separated the two germline ends. Per germline, CDR1 SGHVS and CDR2 FNYEAQ. The CDR3 spells CASSTGGEPQHF. CDR3 nucleotides: TGTGCCAGCAGCACGGGGGGGGAACCCCAGCATTTT.

This chain links TRBV27 with TRBJ1-2, with unresolved D. The germline V gene encodes CDR1 MNHEY and CDR2 SMNVEV (reference sequence). Trimming left V 5 bases short and J 7 bases short, with 14 bases between. This CDR3 contains 13 residues. The CDR3: CASSLPSGFGYTF. CDR3 DNA: TGTGCCAGCAGTCTCCCCTCGGGGTTTGGCTACACCTTC.